Presented here are 20 T cell receptor beta chains from one specimen sequenced in a study of regulatory T cells in long-lasting Graves disease. The sample's time point: persistent/refractory GD, antithyroid drugs over 5 years with positive TRAb. Isolated PBMC RNA provided the starting material for the TCR library. Both iRepertoire HTBI primers and Arm-PCR of CDR3 regions were used to build the TCR beta libraries. A single record per CDR3 protein comes from TCRdb applying MiXCR to the multiplex PCR reads. The sample contains a few hundred thousand distinct CDR3 sequences, more than 20% of which appear only once. The starting material was peripheral blood mononuclear cells (PBMCs), obtained when the disease was refractory, from a patient treated with antithyroid drugs. Source of these receptors: a woman in her thirties or forties with Graves disease.

The genes are TRBV7-2 and TRBJ2-1; 7 bases line up with TRBD2. J lost 6 bases, V lost 2 bases, and 13 bases had no gene match. This CDR3 is built from 17 residues. Looked up from germline, CDR1 is SGHTA and CDR2 is FQGNSA. CDR3 in DNA: TGTGCCAGCAGCTTATCGGGAGGCCATGGGGGGATCAATGAGCAGTTCTTC. It translates to CASSLSGGHGGINEQFF. Combining the CDR3 with reference TRBV7-2 and TRBJ2-1 gives the whole variable domain GAGVSQSPSNKVTEKGKDVELRCDPISGHTALYWYRQSLGQGLEFLIYFQGNSAPDKSGLPSDRFSAERTGGSVSTLTIQRTQQEDSAVYLCASSLSGGHGGINEQFFGPGTRLTVL.

On this clonotype: An end of the junction does not agree with germline; a read error may underlie this. V is TRBV5-1 and J is TRBJ1-1, with 7 bases matching TRBD1. In germline, CDR1 is SGHRS, CDR2 YFSETQ. This CDR3 has 14 residues. The CDR3 loop is CASSLDRAQTEASF. The DNA for the CDR3 is TGCGCCAGCAGCTTAGACAGGGCACAGACTGAAGCTTCCTTT.

This clonotype was picked up a small number of times. V and J are TRBV29-1 and TRBJ2-2, with a possible D match to TRBD2 (5 bases). Germline-derived CDR1 and CDR2 are SQVTM and ANQGSEA. The V gene lost 7 bases and the J gene lost 5 bases, with 11 bases spanning the gap. This CDR3 is built from 12 residues. The CDR3 DNA reads TGCAGCGCGATCGGCGGGACCGGGGAGCTGTTTTTT. This translates into CSAIGGTGELFF.

This clonotype was counted ten times or more. J is TRBJ2-6 and V is TRBV28, with no clear D. The CDR3 runs 17 residues. The V end was cut by 6 bases, the J end by 0 bases, with 15 bases between. Germline V gene data show CDR1 as MDHEN and CDR2 as SYDVKM. The CDR3 coding sequence is TGTGCCAGCAGGGACCTGGGTTCCCACTCTGGGGCCAACGTCCTGACTTTC. Protein: CASRDLGSHSGANVLTF.

This clonotype was seen a few times. CDR3 loop: CSARDPTASSYEQYF. Here the CDR3 DNA reads TGCAGTGCTAGAGATCCTACGGCGAGCTCCTACGAGCAGTACTTC. This rearrangement joins TRBV20-1 to TRBJ2-7; D is undetermined. Per the germline V gene, CDR1 is DFQATT and CDR2 is SNEGSKA (reference sequence). This CDR3 comprises 15 residues. V was cut by 0 bases and J by 0 bases, with 12 bases left in between.

V gene TRBV20-1 combines with J gene TRBJ2-5, with TRBD2 as a possible D gene (6 bases). Germline V CDR1 and CDR2: DFQATT, SNEGSKA (reference sequence). There are 14 residues in the CDR3. V shed 2 bases and J shed 5 bases, with 15 bases lying between them. This chain's CDR3 is CSARSSAYGETQYF. The CDR3 DNA reads as TGCAGTGCTAGATCTAGCGCTTATGGGGAGACCCAGTACTTC.

This clonotype was counted many times. This rearrangement joins TRBV28 to TRBJ2-7, with D hard to call. Germline lookup yields CDR1 MDHEN and CDR2 SYDVKM. This CDR3 is 15 amino acids long. V gave up 3 bases and J gave up 5 bases, with 17 bases separating them. CDR3 sequence (DNA): TGTGCCAGCAGTTTGGTACAACCGGGCATGGACGAGCAGTACTTC. Translation: CASSLVQPGMDEQYF.

This clonotype appeared many times. V usage is TRBV6-1 and J usage is TRBJ1-1, with TRBD1 matching over 9 bases. The CDR3 is 14 residues long. In germline, CDR1 is MNHNS, CDR2 SASEGT. V dropped 5 bases and J dropped 1; count of bases not matched to a gene: 2. The CDR3: CASSRTGENTEAFF. The CDR3 coding sequence is TGTGCCAGCAGTCGGACAGGGGAGAACACTGAAGCTTTCTTT.

In its sample, this clonotype was seen many times. The genes are TRBV7-2 and TRBJ2-7; TRBD1 agrees at 8 bases. This CDR3 region has 16 residues. Germline-derived CDR1 and CDR2 are SGHTA and FQGNSA. J lost 5 bases, V lost 5 bases, and 14 bases had no gene match. CDR3 protein: CASSRGGQGKRNEQYF. CDR3 nucleotides: TGTGCCAGCAGCAGAGGAGGACAGGGAAAGAGGAACGAGCAGTACTTC.

This clonotype appeared many times. V gene TRBV28 combines with J gene TRBJ1-1; a possible D gene is TRBD1 (5 bases). Germline-derived CDR1 and CDR2 are MDHEN and SYDVKM. Deletions cut 3 bases from V and 7 bases from J, with 18 bases between. The CDR3 sequence is 15 residues long. The CDR3: CASSFSPRRDNEAFF. CDR3 DNA: TGTGCCAGCAGTTTCAGTCCCCGCAGGGATAATGAAGCTTTCTTT.

This clonotype was counted ten times or more. This sequence joins TRBV28 and TRBJ1-1; D not resolved. Between the trimmed V and J ends, which lost 3 bases and 3 bases, there was a span of 11 bases. CDR1 MDHEN and CDR2 SYDVKM come from the germline V gene. CDR3 length: 14 amino acids. The DNA of the CDR3 is TGTGCCAGCAGTTTTGGAGTGGTGCACACTGAAGCTTTCTTT. It is translated as CASSFGVVHTEAFF.

This clonotype was recorded many times. V gene TRBV29-1 combines with J gene TRBJ2-7, with a tentative D call TRBD2 (5 bases). CDR3 length: 14 residues. Between the trimmed V and J ends, which lost 7 bases and 0 bases, there was a span of 16 bases. CDR1 is SQVTM and CDR2 is ANQGSEA in the germline V gene. The CDR3 region has the DNA TGCAGCGCGGGATTGATGGCGCACTCCTACGAGCAGTACTTC. Translated, it gives CSAGLMAHSYEQYF.

This clonotype was picked up many times. Compared with germline, one end of the junction differs, possibly owing to a read error. This sequence joins TRBV28 and TRBJ2-3, with unresolved D. Germline loops: CDR1 MDHEN, CDR2 SYDVKM. The CDR3 loop spans 12 amino acids. Here the CDR3 reads CASSLSTDTQYF. Written as DNA, the CDR3 is TGCGCCAGCAGCCTTAGCACAGATACGCAGTATTTT.

Of note for this clonotype: A junction boundary mismatches the germline segment, possibly from a read error. The CDR3 loop reads CACSGGVPRSNQPQHF. CDR3 DNA sequence: TGTGCCTGTAGTGGCGGCGTCCCTAGGAGCAATCAGCCCCAGCATTTT. The rearrangement links TRBV19 to TRBJ1-5, with D uncertain. CDR1 is LNHDA, CDR2 SQIVND, per germline (reference sequence). This CDR3 spans 16 amino acids.

The V gene is TRBV4-1, the J gene TRBJ2-7; the match to TRBD2 covers 7 bases. The CDR3 sequence is 17 residues long. The germline gives CDR1 MGHRA, CDR2 YSYEKL. Trimming cost V 2 bases and J 3 bases; bases outside gene matches: 13. Here the CDR3 DNA reads TGCGCCAGCAGCCAATTCCCCTCACTAGCGAAACACTACGAGCAGTACTTC. Amino acids: CASSQFPSLAKHYEQYF.

This clonotype was counted between two and nine times. A single base separates this from a much larger clone, so it may be a read error. The V call is TRBV5-8, the J call TRBJ2-5; D is unresolved. The germline V gene has CDR1 SGHTS and CDR2 YDEGEE. The CDR3 length is 14 residues. The DNA of the CDR3 is TGTGCCAGCAGCTTGGGAAACAGCCAAGGGACCCAGTACTTC. Translation gives CASSLGNSQGTQYF.

This clonotype was seen ten or more times. The chain has TRBV28 and TRBJ1-2; 7 nucleotides align to TRBD1. Trimming cost V 5 bases and J 4 bases; bases outside gene matches: 7. The CDR3 spans 14 residues. Germline V gives CDR1 MDHEN, CDR2 SYDVKM. The CDR3, as DNA: TGTGCCAGCAGTACCTCGACAGGGACCTATGGCTACACCTTC. Amino acids: CASSTSTGTYGYTF.

This clonotype was seen at least ten times. The chain has TRBV12-5 and TRBJ2-5; 9 bases align to TRBD1. CDR1 is LGHNT and CDR2 is FRNRAP in the germline V gene. Trimming cost V 5 bases and J 3 bases; bases outside gene matches: 4. The CDR3 has 14 amino acids. The CDR3 reads CASGKGQGEETQYF. CDR3 nucleotide sequence: TGTGCTAGTGGTAAGGGACAGGGAGAAGAGACCCAGTACTTC.

This chain links TRBV7-2 with TRBJ2-2; D might be TRBD2 (5 bases). CDR1 SGHTA and CDR2 FQGNSA come from the germline V gene. CDR3 length: 18 amino acids. V was pared by 8 bases and J by 3 bases, with 25 bases between. CDR3 residues: CASRPERVHTSYTGELFF. DNA for the CDR3: TGTGCCAGCCGTCCCGAGAGGGTTCATACAAGTTACACCGGGGAGCTGTTTTTT.

This clonotype has ten or more counts. The rearrangement joins TRBV11-2 to TRBJ1-6; TRBD1 is a possible D gene (6 bases). Germline CDR1 SGHAT, CDR2 FQNNGV. The CDR3 extends over 14 amino acids. V was cut by 9 bases and J by 6 bases, with 15 bases left in between. The CDR3 region has the DNA TGTGCCAGTGTCCAGGGGATGGGTAATTCACCCCTCCACTTT. It translates to CASVQGMGNSPLHF.